Included here is one T cell receptor beta chain sequence, with context. What this receptor recognizes is not known. No clone much larger than this one lies a single base away; base qualities are absent. The data originate from a study of T cell responses to AZD1222 COVID-19 vaccine (dated by TCRdb to the early 2020s). Broadly, across the study: AZD1222 recipients given second doses at about 4 weeks or at about 12 weeks were pooled, since spike-specific TCR depth and breadth were not found to differ between the two schedules. Trial participants were enrolled by age into 18-55, 56-69 and 70-plus year subgroups, with about 150, 28 and 57 TCR-sequenced participants respectively. TCR sequencing covered 230 to 250 trial participants: about 210 given two doses of AZD1222 and approximately 26 given two doses of MenACWY control vaccine.

The sample's time point label is to be understood as: baseline before first vaccination. Samples from vaccinated people were obtained from the UK trials COV001 and COV002, which included a single-blind randomized controlled phase 2/3 trial of AZD1222 (ChAdOx1 nCoV-19) in healthy adults. Trial participant PBMC samples were collected at day 0 and day 28 after the second dose for TCRbeta chain sequencing. The CDR3 regions of human TCRbeta chains were subjected to immunosequencing. In the authors' own workflow: Repertoire TCRs were matched against a reference library of SARS-CoV-2-specific TCRs generated with the MIRA antigen-specificity platform. Breadth meant the fraction of unique TCRs that were SARS-CoV-2-associated, whereas depth meant the fraction of total T cells that were SARS-CoV-2-associated. Using the MIRA data, each spike-specific TCR was assigned both to the spike region to which the TCR was reactive and to a CD4 or CD8 class. Log10-transformed breadth and depth values were compared by one-way ANOVA with Sidak's multiple comparisons tests. In TCRdb, the immuneACCESS table is reduced to in-frame sequences with V and J assigned. These tables do not hold every clone; where another copy was compared, an unresolved V gene accounts for under half, and the others remain unexplained. The V and J calls and clone size come from that table; D and trimming were worked out from the DNA. The sample has under 150,000 clones on record, approximately 94% of them singletons. The ten biggest clones cover around 4.7% of the sample.

V is cut by 4 bases and J by 4 bases, and the space between the germline ends is 19 bases. From a lookup of the germline V gene, CDR1 and CDR2 are SGHVS and FNYEAQ. The CDR3 contains 16 residues, cysteine and phenylalanine counted. The entry retains the CDR3 DNA only, 48 bases that are in frame from base 1. Study-wide findings and limitations: Because no day 14 peak-response samples were available, the repertoires could be characterized only after the peak T cell response. The whole spike protein was spanned by vaccine-associated CD4 TCRs, and dominant responses were seen in regions 160-218 and 743-854. Participants were mostly white British, with more females than males. The authors suggested clonal diversity may have been underestimated. Epitopes outside the regions mutated in the B.1.351 and B.1.1.7 variants were reportedly recognized by nearly half of the unique spike-specific TCRs. After two AZD1222 doses, spike-specific TCR breadth and depth were significantly higher than at day 0 and than in MenACWY recipients. In the small 56-69-year group, the increase in depth fell short of significance, most likely because of low power. Only six AZD1222 recipients were SARS-CoV-2 seropositive at baseline, limiting conclusions about previously exposed vaccinees.

The chain was built from TRBV7-6 and TRBJ1-1; D gene: possibly TRBD1, on 5 matching bases. Material: peripheral blood, obtained on day 0 of AZD1222 vaccination. This TCR was sampled from an adult in good health. The base sequence is TGTGCCAGCAGCTCTCAACCCCAGGGTCCGAGCACTGAAGCTTTCTTT. Its amino acids are CASSSQPQGPSTEAFF. With all but the CDR3 taken from the reference TRBV7-6 and TRBJ1-1 genes, the full variable domain is: GAGVSQSPRYKVTKRGQDVALRCDPISGHVSLYWYRQALGQGPEFLTYFNYEAQQDKSGLPNDRFSAERPEGSISTLTIQRTEQRDSAMYRCASSSQPQGPSTEAFFGQGTRLTVV.